Listed below are T cell receptor beta chains from one sample, sequenced in a study of blood T cell repertoires in COVID-19. The protocol was immunoSEQ multiplex PCR, while the TCRdb copy is restricted to in-frame clones and leaves out a portion. The sample holds under 75,000 clones, 81% seen once. Sequencing used peripheral blood. The receptor source for this set is a man aged 80 or over with acute or convalescent COVID-19. The CDR3 runs from the conserved cysteine through the conserved F or W. A D gene is named only where the DNA matches it firmly. Size tells how often a clone was seen (once, few, many) or the class of an expanded clone, and some rows leave it out.

clone_size	d_call	j_call	v_call	cdr3_nt	cdr3_aa
NA	TRBD2	TRBJ2-7	TRBV7-2	TGTGCCAGCAGCTATAGCGGGGGTCATTCCTACGAGCAGTACTTC	CASSYSGGHSYEQYF
NA	NA	TRBJ2-7	TRBV3-1/TRBV3-2	TGTGCCAGCAGCCTTTACTTCTACGAGCAGTACTTC	CASSLYFYEQYF
NA	TRBD2	TRBJ2-5	TRBV4-1	TGCGCCAGCAGCCAAGTACTGGCGGGAGGGAGGAGAGAAGAGACCCAGTACTTC	CASSQVLAGGRREETQYF
NA	TRBD2	TRBJ2-1	TRBV28	TGTGCCAGCATCCAGACTAGCGGGTTGAACAATGAGCAGTTCTTC	CASIQTSGLNNEQFF
NA	NA	TRBJ1-1	TRBV29-1	TGCAGCGTACAGGGACAACCGAACACTGAAGCTTTCTTT	CSVQGQPNTEAFF
once	NA	TRBJ2-4	TRBV12-3/TRBV12-4	TGTGCCAGCAGTTTTCAGGGGCTGAACATTCAGTACTTC	CASSFQGLNIQYF
NA	NA	TRBJ1-4	TRBV4-3	TGCGCCAGCAGCCAAGACGTCCAGATCCCTAATGAAAAACTGTTTTTT	CASSQDVQIPNEKLFF
NA	NA	TRBJ2-7	TRBV7-6	TGTGCCAGCAGCTTAGGACAGGTCTACGAGCAGTACTTC	CASSLGQVYEQYF
NA	NA	TRBJ2-5	TRBV7-8	TGTGCCAGCGGCTCGTGGTGGGGAGAGGAGACCCAGTACTTC	CASGSWWGEETQYF
NA	TRBD1	TRBJ1-5	TRBV18	TGTGCCAGCTCACCATCCGCCACCGGGACAGGGGGTGGTCAGCCCCAGCATTTT	CASSPSATGTGGGQPQHF
NA	NA	TRBJ1-2	TRBV7-2	TGTGCCAGCAGCTTAGACAGGGCTGGCTACACCTTC	CASSLDRAGYTF
NA	NA	TRBJ2-7	TRBV3-1/TRBV3-2	TGTGCCAGCAGCCCTTCCTCCCGCTCCTACGAGCAGTACTTC	CASSPSSRSYEQYF
NA	NA	TRBJ2-3	TRBV9	TGTGCCAGCAGCCTGGGGGGGCTAGAGGCAGATACGCAGTATTTT	CASSLGGLEADTQYF
NA	TRBD1	TRBJ2-1	TRBV3-1/TRBV3-2	TGTGCCAGCAGCCAGGTGACAGGGCTAGAGCAGTTCTTC	CASSQVTGLEQFF
NA	TRBD2	TRBJ2-3	TRBV4-3	TGCGCCAGCAGCCAAGACCCGGGAACGGGGGGGCGGGATACGCAGTATTTT	CASSQDPGTGGRDTQYF
NA	TRBD1	TRBJ2-7	TRBV10-1	TGCGCCAGCAGGATCCGGGACAGGGGATCCTACGAGCAGTACTTC	CASRIRDRGSYEQYF
NA	TRBD1	TRBJ1-4	TRBV2	TGTGCCAGCACGCGGGACAGAACTAATGAAAAACTGTTTTTT	CASTRDRTNEKLFF
NA	NA	TRBJ1-2	TRBV10-3	TGTGCCATCAGTGCGACAGGATTTAACTATGGCTACACCTTC	CAISATGFNYGYTF
NA	NA	TRBJ1-1	TRBV7-9	TGTGCCAGCAGCTACAGCACAGGGTTCCACCAAGCTTTCTTT	CASSYSTGFHQAFF
NA	TRBD2	TRBJ2-1	TRBV19	TGTGCCAGTAGTATTAAAGCGGGGGCCTTACAACAGTTCTTC	CASSIKAGALQQFF